Below, one T cell receptor beta chain is given with its context. Its specificity is not known. The sequenced cases were selected for having the highest brain T cell transcript signatures. Patients received at least one anti-epileptic drug before surgery. This sample is drawn from a study of brain T cells in children with intractable seizures. Some clones are missing from TCRdb's copy, which holds only in-frame ones; the method was immunoSEQ multiplex PCR. The table records around 100,000 clones, roughly 92% of them present only once. General study points: Pre- and post-surgery blood differed in depth, so pre-surgery absences may be undersampling. HCMV serostatus was not known, and viral specificity came from CDR3 similarity only.

Trimming left V 0 bases short and J 3 bases short, with 10 bases between. This CDR3 is built from 14 residues. In germline, CDR1 is SGDLS, CDR2 YYNGEE. The input for sequencing was peripheral blood, taken at surgery. The chain recombines TRBV9 with TRBJ2-7; possible D gene TRBD1, 5 bases. This sequence originates from a boy under three years old with hemimegalencephaly and intractable seizures. In nucleotides, the CDR3 is TGTGCCAGCAGCGTAGACAGGAATTTCTACGAGCAGTACTTC. Encoded protein: CASSVDRNFYEQYF. Looking up the rest from reference TRBV9 and TRBJ2-7 gives the full variable domain: DSGVTQTPKHLITATGQRVTLRCSPRSGDLSVYWYQQSLDQGLQFLIQYYNGEERAKGNILERFSAQQFPDLHSELNLSSLELGDSALYFCASSVDRNFYEQYFGPGTRLTVT.